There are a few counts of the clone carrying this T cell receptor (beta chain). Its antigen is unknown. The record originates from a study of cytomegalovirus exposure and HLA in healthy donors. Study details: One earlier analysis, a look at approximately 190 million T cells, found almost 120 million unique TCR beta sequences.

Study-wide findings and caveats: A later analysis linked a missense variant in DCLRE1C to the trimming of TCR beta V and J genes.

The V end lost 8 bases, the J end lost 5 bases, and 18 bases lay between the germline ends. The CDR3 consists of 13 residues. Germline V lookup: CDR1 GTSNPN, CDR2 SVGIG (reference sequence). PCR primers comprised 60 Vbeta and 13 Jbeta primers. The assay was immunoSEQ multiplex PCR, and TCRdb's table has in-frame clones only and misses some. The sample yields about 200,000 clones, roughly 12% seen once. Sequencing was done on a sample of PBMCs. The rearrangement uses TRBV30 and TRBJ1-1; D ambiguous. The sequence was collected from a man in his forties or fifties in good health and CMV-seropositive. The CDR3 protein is CAQSWGRGTEAFF. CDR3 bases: TGTGCCCAATCGTGGGGTCGGGGTACTGAAGCTTTCTTT.